A single sample is the source of the 23 T cell receptor beta chains below, sequenced in a study of metastatic and nonmetastatic thyroid tumors. Using MiXCR, TCRdb re-called clones from the PCR reads. The sample has tens of thousands of clones; about 15% are singletons. Each patient went into thyroid surgery without having received any treatment. The source material was blood. The receptor set was obtained from a female donor with papillary thyroid cancer or a benign thyroid nodule (not recorded which). Some clones in this sample may be carry-over from other donors' samples.

The rearrangement uses TRBV11-2 and TRBJ2-5; TRBD2 matches 15 bases. V was pared by 5 bases and J by 5 bases, with 6 bases of the junction left unmatched. Germline V gene lookup returns CDR1 SGHAT and CDR2 FQNNGV. This CDR3 has 16 residues. CDR3 region: CASSKGTSGGLETQYF. CDR3 DNA sequence: TGTGCCAGCAGCAAAGGGACTAGCGGGGGGCTGGAGACCCAGTACTTC.

Ten or more counts support this clone. The V call is TRBV10-3, the J call TRBJ1-3, with D possibly being TRBD1 (5 bases). This CDR3 has 15 amino acids. CDR1 ENHRY and CDR2 SYGVKD come from the germline V gene. Trimming removed 0 bases from V and 7 bases from J, with 13 bases in between. CDR3: CAISESIGGGNTIYF. The CDR3 nucleotides are TGTGCCATCAGTGAGTCGATCGGCGGGGGTAACACCATATATTTT.

This clone was recorded many times. CDR3 sequence: CSAQRQGGQYF. In nucleotides, the CDR3 is TGCAGCGCCCAGAGACAGGGCGGGCAGTACTTC. The chain uses TRBV29-1 and TRBJ2-7, with 7 bases fitting TRBD1. The CDR3 is made up of 11 amino acids. Looked up from germline, CDR1 is SQVTM and CDR2 is ANQGSEA. V trimming: 7 bases; J trimming: 9 bases; junction bases outside the gene matches: 9.

The rearrangement uses TRBV6-1 and TRBJ1-6; 9 nucleotides agree with TRBD1. The trim removed 3 bases at V and 5 bases at J, leaving 8 bases unmatched. This CDR3 is 17 amino acids long. Germline values: CDR1 MNHNS, CDR2 SASEGT. CDR3 nucleotide sequence: TGTGCCAGCAGTGACTTGGGACAGGGAAGGGATAATTCACCCCTCCACTTT. Protein: CASSDLGQGRDNSPLHF.

At least ten counts were recorded for this clone. The chain links TRBV20-1 to TRBJ2-5, with no clear D. This CDR3 is built from 13 residues. V was cut by 6 bases and J by 5 bases, with 16 bases left in between. Germline CDR1 reads DFQATT; CDR2 reads SNEGSKA (reference sequence). The CDR3 DNA follows: TGCAGTGCCAAGCGACCGATTCTGGAGACCCAGTACTTC. Amino acid sequence: CSAKRPILETQYF.

As to this clone: Being one base from a much bigger clone, this may be a read error. The CDR3 reads CSVEGAGGDYVYTF. The CDR3 coding sequence is TGCAGCGTTGAAGGTGCCGGGGGCGACTATGTCTACACCTTC. V and J are TRBV29-1 and TRBJ1-2; D might be TRBD1 (6 bases). This CDR3 region has 14 residues. Looked up from germline, CDR1 is SQVTM and CDR2 is ANQGSEA.

This clone has at least ten counts. V gene TRBV28 combines with J gene TRBJ1-1; the D is unclear. The CDR3 covers 13 residues. V was trimmed by 6 bases and J by 2 bases, leaving 10 bases between them. CDR1 MDHEN and CDR2 SYDVKM come from the germline V gene. In DNA form, the CDR3 reads TGTGCCAGCAGCAATATGGTAAACACTGAAGCTTTCTTT. It specifies CASSNMVNTEAFF.

This chain uses TRBV20-1 with TRBJ2-5; D is perhaps TRBD1 (6 bases). Looked up from germline, CDR1 is DFQATT and CDR2 is SNEGSKA (reference sequence). CDR3 length: 12 residues. V lost 5 bases and J 0 bases, leaving 7 bases between the germline ends. DNA for the CDR3: TGCAGTGCTCGGGACAACCAAGAGACCCAGTACTTC. It translates to CSARDNQETQYF.

This clone was picked up many times. The chain recombines TRBV25-1 with TRBJ2-3; 8 nucleotides align to TRBD2. Germline V gene lookup returns CDR1 MGHDK and CDR2 SYGVNS. The CDR3 runs to 16 residues. J gave up 2 bases and V 2 bases, and 6 bases lay outside the gene matches. CDR3 protein: CASSEQGLELTDTQYF. The CDR3 DNA reads TGTGCCAGCAGTGAACAGGGACTAGAACTCACAGATACGCAGTATTTT.

This clone was observed many times. CDR3 in amino acids: CASRKGGTGTYEQYF. CDR3 coding DNA: TGTGCCAGCAGAAAAGGGGGGACAGGGACCTACGAGCAGTACTTC. The chain recombines TRBV27 with TRBJ2-7; 9 positions agree with TRBD1. CDR3 length: 15 residues. V was pared by 6 bases and J by 2 bases, with 8 bases of the junction left unmatched. CDR1 is MNHEY and CDR2 is SMNVEV in the germline V gene (reference sequence).

The chain is built from TRBV2 and TRBJ2-3; 7 bases agree with TRBD2. The CDR3 spans 15 residues. CDR1 and CDR2 from the germline V gene are SNHLY and FYNNEI. V shed 7 bases and J 0 bases; nucleotides not matched to a gene: 7. The CDR3 protein is CASTLAGGSTDTQYF. The DNA of the CDR3 is TGTGCCAGCACATTAGCGGGTGGGAGCACAGATACGCAGTATTTT.

This clone has a count of ten or more. V gene TRBV11-3 combines with J gene TRBJ2-2; TRBD2 matches 13 bases. The CDR3 totals 15 residues. The V segment lost 5 bases and the J segment 5 bases; nucleotides outside the gene matches: 2. The V gene's germline CDR1 is SGHNT and CDR2 YENEEA. This CDR3 is CASSPTSGRTGELFF. The CDR3 nucleotides are TGTGCCAGCAGCCCGACTAGCGGGAGGACCGGGGAGCTGTTTTTT.

The chain has TRBV7-8 and TRBJ1-1, with D perhaps TRBD1 (5 bases). Per the germline V gene, CDR1 is SGHVS and CDR2 is FQNEAQ. CDR3 length: 13 amino acids. V gave up 6 bases and J gave up 1 base, with 9 bases separating them. CDR3 DNA sequence: TGTGCCAGCAGTATCGACAGGAACACTGAAGCTTTCTTT. This translates into CASSIDRNTEAFF.

This chain uses TRBV11-3 with TRBJ2-7, with D possibly matching TRBD1 (6 bases). This CDR3 region has 16 residues. Trimming cost V 3 bases and J 1 base, with 16 bases left between them. Germline CDR1 is SGHNT and CDR2 is YENEEA. In DNA, the CDR3 is TGTGCCAGCAGCTTCCCCCTAGGACAGAAATCCTACGAGCAGTACTTC. Encoded protein: CASSFPLGQKSYEQYF.

This clone was observed many times. In DNA form, the CDR3 reads TGTGCCAGCAGCTTAGGTGCGGAGGGACCCCTCCACTTT. Encoded protein: CASSLGAEGPLHF. V is TRBV11-2 and J is TRBJ1-6; no clear D gene. The V gene's germline CDR1 is SGHAT and CDR2 FQNNGV. V gave up 1 base and J gave up 12 bases, with 10 bases separating them. There are 13 residues in the CDR3.

As to this clone: A single base separates this from a much larger clone, so it may be a read error. The V gene is TRBV5-4, the J gene TRBJ1-6; D not resolved. V was shortened by 6 bases and J by 7 bases, with 14 bases between the two germline ends. This CDR3 is 14 amino acids long. Germline CDR1 reads SGHNT; CDR2 reads YYREEE (reference sequence). This CDR3 reads CASIGGRGNSPLHF. CDR3 DNA sequence: TGTGCCAGCATCGGAGGGCGTGGAAATTCACCCCTCCACTTT.

This clone was picked up a small number of times. This rearrangement joins TRBV6-1 to TRBJ2-3; 9 nucleotides line up with TRBD2. Trimming cost V 1 base and J 7 bases; bases outside gene matches: 9. The CDR3 contains 16 residues. In germline, CDR1 is MNHNS, CDR2 SASEGT. The CDR3 bases are TGTGCCAGCAGTGAAGGAATTAGCGGGGGCGCATATACGCAGTATTTT. Protein sequence: CASSEGISGGAYTQYF.

This clone was recorded many times. A read error may account for a junction end that differs from germline. The identical CDR3 is also encoded by other nucleotide sequences in the sample. J is TRBJ2-5 and V is TRBV2; D uncertain. The germline gives CDR1 SNHLY, CDR2 FYNNEI. There are 12 residues in the CDR3. CDR3: CASSPYQETQYF. In DNA, the CDR3 is TGCGCCAGCAGTCCGTACCAAGAGACCCAGTACTTC.

The CDR3 region has the DNA TGTGCCTTCAGTGCCTCCTACGAGCAGTACTTC. The encoded protein is CAFSASYEQYF. This chain uses TRBV25-1 with TRBJ2-7; D is ambiguous. V lost 11 bases to trimming and J lost 0 bases, with 8 bases between them. CDR1 MGHDK and CDR2 SYGVNS come from the germline V gene. CDR3 size: 11 residues.

This clone was detected many times. The V and J genes are TRBV3-1 and TRBJ1-2; TRBD1 agrees at 7 bases. The CDR3 extends over 14 amino acids. Germline CDR1 is LGHDT and CDR2 is YNNKEL (reference sequence). The junction had 8 bases not matched to a gene; V was cut back by 4 bases and J by 6 bases. The DNA for the CDR3 is TGTGCCAGCAGCCTCAGCGGAGGGGGCAATGGCTACACCTTC. Encoded protein: CASSLSGGGNGYTF.

There are a few counts of this clone. One end of the junction varies from germline; a read error may be responsible. V is TRBV6-1 and J is TRBJ1-4, with D unclear. The CDR3 totals 14 residues. Per the germline V gene, CDR1 is MNHNS and CDR2 is SASEGT. Here the CDR3 DNA reads TGTGCCAGCACGCTTGCGGGGAATAATGGAAAACTGTTTTTT. Translated, it gives CASTLAGNNGKLFF.

Ten or more counts support this clone. The chain employs TRBV10-1 and TRBJ2-1, with TRBD2 matching over 10 bases. The CDR3 totals 16 residues. In germline, CDR1 is WNHNN, CDR2 SYGVQD (reference sequence). V was clipped by 4 bases and J by 9 bases; unmatched bases: 12. In DNA form, the CDR3 reads TGCGCCAGCAGTGTCGGGCTAGCGGGAGAGCAGGCTGAGCAGTTCTTC. Amino acids: CASSVGLAGEQAEQFF.

This clone was counted ten times or more. This may stem from a read error, because a much larger clone lies one nucleotide away. The chain has TRBV6-1 and TRBJ2-7, with TRBD1 identical over 9 bases. The germline V gene has CDR1 MNHNS and CDR2 SASEGT. The CDR3 totals 14 residues. V trimming: 7 bases; J trimming: 0 bases; junction bases outside the gene matches: 4. The CDR3: CASKGQGYSYEQYF. The CDR3 region has the DNA TGTGCCAGCAAGGGACAGGGCTACTCCTACGAGCAGTACTTC.